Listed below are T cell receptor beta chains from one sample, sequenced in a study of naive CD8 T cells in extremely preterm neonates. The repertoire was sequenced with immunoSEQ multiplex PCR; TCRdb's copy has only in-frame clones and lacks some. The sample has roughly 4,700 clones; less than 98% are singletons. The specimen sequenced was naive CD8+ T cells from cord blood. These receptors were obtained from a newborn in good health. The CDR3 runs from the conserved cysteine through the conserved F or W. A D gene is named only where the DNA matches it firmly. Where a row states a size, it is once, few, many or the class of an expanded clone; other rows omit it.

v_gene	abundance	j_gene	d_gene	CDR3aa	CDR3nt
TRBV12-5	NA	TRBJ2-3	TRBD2	CASGPGLAGDTDTQYF	TGTGCTAGTGGCCCCGGACTAGCGGGGGACACAGATACGCAGTATTTT
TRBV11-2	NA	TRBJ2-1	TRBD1	CASSLEGTGRYNEQFF	TGTGCCAGCAGCTTAGAAGGGACAGGGAGGTACAATGAGCAGTTCTTC
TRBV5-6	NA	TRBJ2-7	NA	CASRPSQRSPYEQYF	TGTGCCAGCAGACCCTCCCAGCGGAGTCCCTACGAGCAGTACTTC
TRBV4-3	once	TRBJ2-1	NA	CASSQDGTTYNEQFF	TGCGCCAGCAGCCAAGACGGGACAACGTACAATGAGCAGTTCTTC
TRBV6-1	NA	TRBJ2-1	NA	CASARNRNEQFF	TGTGCCAGCGCGAGGAACCGCAATGAGCAGTTCTTC
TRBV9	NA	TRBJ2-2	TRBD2	CASSVGGTSIGELFF	TGTGCCAGCAGCGTAGGGGGGACTAGCATCGGGGAGCTGTTTTTT
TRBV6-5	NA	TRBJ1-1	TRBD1	CASSYSGTGGTEAFF	TGTGCCAGCAGTTACTCCGGGACAGGGGGCACTGAAGCTTTCTTT
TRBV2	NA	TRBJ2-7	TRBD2	CASSGSSGTLSYEQYF	TGTGCCAGCAGTGGGTCTAGCGGGACCCTCTCCTACGAGCAGTACTTC
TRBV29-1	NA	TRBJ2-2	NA	CSVVVLSEGGELFF	TGCAGCGTTGTGGTGCTTAGCGAGGGCGGGGAGCTGTTTTTT
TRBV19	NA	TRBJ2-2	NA	CASSIYRVNTGELFF	TGTGCCAGTAGTATCTACAGGGTGAACACCGGGGAGCTGTTTTTT
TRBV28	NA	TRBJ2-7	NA	CASSLTGREYEQYF	TGTGCCAGCAGTTTAACAGGGCGGGAGTACGAGCAGTACTTC
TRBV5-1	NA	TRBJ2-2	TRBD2	CASSSRTAGTMTATGELFF	TGCGCCAGCAGCTCCCGGACGGCCGGGACTATGACTGCCACCGGGGAGCTGTTTTTT
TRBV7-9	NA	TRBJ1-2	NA	CASSLGTVYGYTF	TGTGCCAGCAGCTTAGGGACTGTATATGGCTACACCTTC
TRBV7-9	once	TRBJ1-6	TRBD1	CASRTGGASPLHF	TGTGCCAGCAGGACAGGGGGCGCTTCACCCCTCCACTTT
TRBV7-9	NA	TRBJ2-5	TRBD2	CASSLVGREGETQYF	TGTGCCAGCAGCTTAGTAGGAAGGGAGGGAGAGACCCAGTACTTC
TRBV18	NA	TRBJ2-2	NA	CASSPVAVNTGELFF	TGTGCCAGCTCACCAGTCGCAGTTAACACCGGGGAGCTGTTTTTT
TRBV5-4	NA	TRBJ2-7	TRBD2	CASSLVALAGGLRSYEQYF	TGTGCCAGCAGCTTGGTTGCCCTAGCGGGGGGGCTGAGATCCTACGAGCAGTACTTC
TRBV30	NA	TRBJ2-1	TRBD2	CAWTGLADNYNEQFF	TGTGCCTGGACCGGACTAGCGGATAACTACAATGAGCAGTTCTTC
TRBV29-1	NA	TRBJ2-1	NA	CSVPGSSYNEQFF	TGCAGCGTTCCGGGGAGCTCCTACAATGAGCAGTTCTTC
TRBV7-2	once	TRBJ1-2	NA	CASSRTDRDGKIYGYTF	TGTGCCAGCAGCCGCACGGACAGAGACGGAAAGATCTATGGCTACACCTTC
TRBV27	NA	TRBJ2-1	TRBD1	CASSSTGGYGNNEQFF	TGTGCCAGCAGTTCCACAGGGGGGTACGGGAACAATGAGCAGTTCTTC
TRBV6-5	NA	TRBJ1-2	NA	CASSYSRVIAYTF	TGTGCCAGCAGTTACTCGCGGGTCATAGCATACACCTTC
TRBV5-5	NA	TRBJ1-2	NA	CASSLWRTVYGYTF	TGTGCCAGCAGCTTGTGGAGGACAGTCTATGGCTACACCTTC
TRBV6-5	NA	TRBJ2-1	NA	CASSYSTYNEQFF	TGTGCCAGCAGTTACTCGACATACAATGAGCAGTTCTTC
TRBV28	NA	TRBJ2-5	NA	CASSLEYQETQYF	TGTGCCAGCAGTTTGGAGTACCAAGAGACCCAGTACTTC
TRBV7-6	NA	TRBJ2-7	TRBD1	CASSFQGAQEQYF	TGTGCCAGCAGCTTTCAGGGGGCGCAAGAGCAGTACTTC
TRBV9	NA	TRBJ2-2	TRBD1	CASSVADRGTGELFF	TGTGCCAGCAGCGTAGCTGACAGGGGAACCGGGGAGCTGTTTTTT
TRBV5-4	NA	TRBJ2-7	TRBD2	CASSPTSGGRDEQYF	TGTGCCAGCAGCCCCACTAGCGGGGGGCGGGACGAGCAGTACTTC
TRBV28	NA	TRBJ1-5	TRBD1	CASSSDRGLGPQHF	TGTGCCAGCAGTTCCGACAGGGGTTTAGGGCCCCAGCATTTT
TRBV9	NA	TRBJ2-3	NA	CASSVETLTGRTDTQYF	TGTGCCAGCAGCGTAGAGACCCTTACAGGGCGCACAGATACGCAGTATTTT
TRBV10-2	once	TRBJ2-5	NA	CASSDGGQETQYF	TGCGCCAGCAGTGATGGAGGACAAGAGACCCAGTACTTC
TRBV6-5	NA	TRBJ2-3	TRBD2	CASSSATSGTDTQYF	TGTGCCAGCAGTTCCGCGACTAGCGGCACAGATACGCAGTATTTT
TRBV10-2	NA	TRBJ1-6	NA	CASSEDFSPLHF	TGCGCCAGCAGTGAGGACTTTTCACCCCTCCACTTT
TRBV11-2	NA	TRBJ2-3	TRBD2	CASSWTGTSGKNTQYF	TGTGCCAGCAGCTGGACCGGGACTAGCGGCAAAAATACGCAGTATTTT
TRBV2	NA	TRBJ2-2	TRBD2	CASSSSGNTGELFF	TGTGCCAGCAGCTCTAGCGGAAACACCGGGGAGCTGTTTTTT
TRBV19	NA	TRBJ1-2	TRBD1	CANPPGQGDGYTF	TGTGCCAATCCCCCGGGACAGGGGGATGGCTACACCTTC
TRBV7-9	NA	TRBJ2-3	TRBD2	CASSLAGLAGGTDTQYF	TGTGCCAGCAGCTTAGCCGGACTAGCGGGTGGCACAGATACGCAGTATTTT
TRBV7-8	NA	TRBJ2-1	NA	CASSFRDYNEQFF	TGTGCCAGCAGCTTCCGGGACTACAATGAGCAGTTCTTC
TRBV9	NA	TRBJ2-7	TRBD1	CASSVDRGYEQYF	TGTGCCAGCAGCGTAGACAGGGGGTACGAGCAGTACTTC
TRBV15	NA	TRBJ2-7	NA	CATSRPLTGPPYEQYF	TGTGCCACCAGCAGACCCCTCACAGGGCCTCCCTACGAGCAGTACTTC
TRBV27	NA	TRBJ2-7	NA	CASSQGYEQYF	TGTGCCAGCAGTCAGGGTTACGAGCAGTACTTC